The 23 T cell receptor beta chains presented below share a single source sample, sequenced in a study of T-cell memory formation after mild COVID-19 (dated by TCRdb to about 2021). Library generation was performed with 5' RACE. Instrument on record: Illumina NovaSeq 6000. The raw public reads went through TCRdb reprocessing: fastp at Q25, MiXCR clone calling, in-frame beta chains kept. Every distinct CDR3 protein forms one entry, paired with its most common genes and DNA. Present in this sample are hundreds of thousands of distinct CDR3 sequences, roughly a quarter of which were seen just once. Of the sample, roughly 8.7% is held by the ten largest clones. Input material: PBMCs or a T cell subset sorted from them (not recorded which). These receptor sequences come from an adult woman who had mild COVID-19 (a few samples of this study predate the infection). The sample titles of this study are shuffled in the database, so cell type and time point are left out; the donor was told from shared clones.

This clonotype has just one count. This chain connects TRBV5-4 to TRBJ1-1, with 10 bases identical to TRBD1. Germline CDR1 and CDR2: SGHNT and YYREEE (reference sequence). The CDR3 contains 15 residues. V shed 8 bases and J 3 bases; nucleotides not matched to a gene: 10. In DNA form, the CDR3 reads TGTGCCAGTCAAACCGGACAGGGGGGTCACACTGAAGCTTTCTTT. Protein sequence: CASQTGQGGHTEAFF.

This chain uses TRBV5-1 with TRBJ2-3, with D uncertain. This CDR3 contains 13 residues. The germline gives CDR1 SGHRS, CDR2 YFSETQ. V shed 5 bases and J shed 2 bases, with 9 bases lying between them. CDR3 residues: CASRRDDTDTQYF. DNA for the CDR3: TGCGCCAGCAGGAGAGATGACACAGATACGCAGTATTTT.

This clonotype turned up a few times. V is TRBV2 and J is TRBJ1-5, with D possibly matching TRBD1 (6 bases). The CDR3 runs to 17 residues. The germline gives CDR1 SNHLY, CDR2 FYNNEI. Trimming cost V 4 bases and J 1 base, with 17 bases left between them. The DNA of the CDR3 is TGTGCCAGCAGTGTTGGGCAGGGGATGGGAAGCAATCAGCCCCAGCATTTT. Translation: CASSVGQGMGSNQPQHF.

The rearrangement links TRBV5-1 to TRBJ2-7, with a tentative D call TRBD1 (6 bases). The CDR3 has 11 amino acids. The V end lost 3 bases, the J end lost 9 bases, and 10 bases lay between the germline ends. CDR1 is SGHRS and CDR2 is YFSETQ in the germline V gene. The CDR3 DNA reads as TGCGCCAGCAGCTCACAGGGAGTGCAGTACTTC. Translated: CASSSQGVQYF. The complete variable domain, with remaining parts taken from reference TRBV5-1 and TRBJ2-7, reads KAGVTQTPRYLIKTRGQQVTLSCSPISGHRSVSWYQQTPGQGLQFLFEYFSETQRNKGNFPGRFSGRQFSNSRSEMNVSTLELGDSALYLCASSSQGVQYFGPGTRLTVT.

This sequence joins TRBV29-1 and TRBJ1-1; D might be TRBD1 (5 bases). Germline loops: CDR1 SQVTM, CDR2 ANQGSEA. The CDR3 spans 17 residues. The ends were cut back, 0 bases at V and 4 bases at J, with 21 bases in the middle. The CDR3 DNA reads TGCAGCGTTGAAGAAGTGGGTCGGGGGTACGGGTTCACTGAAGCTTTCTTT. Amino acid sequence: CSVEEVGRGYGFTEAFF.

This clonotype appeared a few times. The CDR3 DNA follows: TGTGCCAGTCGCGGTTCACCTTATCTTAACAACGTCCTGACTTTC. Its translation is CASRGSPYLNNVLTF. The chain is built from TRBV5-5 and TRBJ2-6; D remains unclear. The V and J ends lost 8 bases and 9 bases respectively, with 21 bases between them. The CDR3 is 15 amino acids. The germline V gene has CDR1 SGHKS and CDR2 YYEKEE (reference sequence).

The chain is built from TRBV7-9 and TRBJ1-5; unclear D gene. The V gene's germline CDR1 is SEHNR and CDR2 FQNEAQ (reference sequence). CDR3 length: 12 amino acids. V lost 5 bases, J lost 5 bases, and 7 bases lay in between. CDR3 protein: CASSDQDQPQHF. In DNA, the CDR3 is TGTGCCAGCAGCGACCAGGATCAGCCCCAGCATTTT.

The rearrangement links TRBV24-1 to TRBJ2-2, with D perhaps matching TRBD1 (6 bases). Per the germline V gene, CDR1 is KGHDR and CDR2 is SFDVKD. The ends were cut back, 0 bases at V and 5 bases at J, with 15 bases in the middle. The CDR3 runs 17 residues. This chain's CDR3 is CATSDLTGRGSTGELFF. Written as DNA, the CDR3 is TGTGCCACCAGTGATTTGACCGGCAGGGGCTCGACCGGGGAGCTGTTTTTT.

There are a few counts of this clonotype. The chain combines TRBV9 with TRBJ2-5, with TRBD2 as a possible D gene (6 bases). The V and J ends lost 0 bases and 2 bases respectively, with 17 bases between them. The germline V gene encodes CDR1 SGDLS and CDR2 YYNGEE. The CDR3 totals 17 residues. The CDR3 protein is CASSVGAAGYGQETQYF. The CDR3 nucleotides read TGTGCCAGCAGCGTAGGTGCGGCGGGGTACGGACAAGAGACCCAGTACTTC.

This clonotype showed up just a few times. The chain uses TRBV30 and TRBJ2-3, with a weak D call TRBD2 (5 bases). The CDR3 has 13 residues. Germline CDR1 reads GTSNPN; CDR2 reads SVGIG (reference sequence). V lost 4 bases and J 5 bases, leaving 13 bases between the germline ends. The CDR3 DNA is TGTGCCTGGAATTGGCGGGTAGTAGATACGCAGTATTTT. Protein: CAWNWRVVDTQYF.

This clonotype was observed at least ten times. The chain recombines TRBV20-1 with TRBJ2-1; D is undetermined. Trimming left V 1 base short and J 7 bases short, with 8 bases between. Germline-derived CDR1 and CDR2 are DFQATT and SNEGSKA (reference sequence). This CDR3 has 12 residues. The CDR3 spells CSARVKDNEQFF. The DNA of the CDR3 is TGCAGTGCTAGAGTTAAGGATAATGAGCAGTTCTTC.

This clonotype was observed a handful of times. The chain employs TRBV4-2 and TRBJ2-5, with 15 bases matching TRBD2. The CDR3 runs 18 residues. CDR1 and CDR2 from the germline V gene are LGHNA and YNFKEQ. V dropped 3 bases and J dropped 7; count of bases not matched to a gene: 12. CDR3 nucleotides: TGTGCCAGCAGCCATCCCCCCGGACTAGCGGGAGGGCCGGCGACCCAGTACTTC. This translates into CASSHPPGLAGGPATQYF.

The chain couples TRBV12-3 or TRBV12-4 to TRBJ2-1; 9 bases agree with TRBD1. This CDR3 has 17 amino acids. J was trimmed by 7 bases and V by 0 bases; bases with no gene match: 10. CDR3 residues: CASSLADRGRNGNEQFF. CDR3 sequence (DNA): TGTGCCAGCAGTTTAGCGGACAGGGGTAGGAATGGGAATGAGCAGTTCTTC.

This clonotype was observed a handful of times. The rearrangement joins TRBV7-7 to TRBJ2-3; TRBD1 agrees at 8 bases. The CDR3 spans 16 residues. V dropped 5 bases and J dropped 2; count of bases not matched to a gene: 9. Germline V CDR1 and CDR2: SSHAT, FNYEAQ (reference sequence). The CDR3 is CASSPSWTGTTDTQYF. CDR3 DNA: TGTGCCAGCAGCCCCTCCTGGACAGGGACCACAGATACGCAGTATTTT.

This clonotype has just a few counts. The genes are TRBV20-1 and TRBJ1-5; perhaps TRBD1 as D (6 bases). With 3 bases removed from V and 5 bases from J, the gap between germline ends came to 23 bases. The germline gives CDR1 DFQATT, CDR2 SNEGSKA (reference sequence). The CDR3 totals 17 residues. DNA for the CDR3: TGCAGTGCTAGGGCAAGATGGGTCAGGGGAACAGATCAGCCCCAGCATTTT. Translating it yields CSARARWVRGTDQPQHF.

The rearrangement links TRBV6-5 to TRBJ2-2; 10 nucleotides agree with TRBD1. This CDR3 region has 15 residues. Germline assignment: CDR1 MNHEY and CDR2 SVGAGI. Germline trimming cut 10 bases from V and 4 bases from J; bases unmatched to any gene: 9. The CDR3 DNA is TGTGCCACCACGACAGGGGGCCCGCGCACCGGGGAGCTGTTTTTT. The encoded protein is CATTTGGPRTGELFF.

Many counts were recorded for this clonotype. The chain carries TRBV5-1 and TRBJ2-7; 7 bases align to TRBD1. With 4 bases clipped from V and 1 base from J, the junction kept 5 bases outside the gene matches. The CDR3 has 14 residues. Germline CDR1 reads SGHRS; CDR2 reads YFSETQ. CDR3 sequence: CASSPGTDSYEQYF. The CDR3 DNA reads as TGCGCCAGCAGCCCCGGGACAGATTCCTACGAGCAGTACTTC. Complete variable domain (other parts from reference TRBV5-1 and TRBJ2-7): KAGVTQTPRYLIKTRGQQVTLSCSPISGHRSVSWYQQTPGQGLQFLFEYFSETQRNKGNFPGRFSGRQFSNSRSEMNVSTLELGDSALYLCASSPGTDSYEQYFGPGTRLTVT.

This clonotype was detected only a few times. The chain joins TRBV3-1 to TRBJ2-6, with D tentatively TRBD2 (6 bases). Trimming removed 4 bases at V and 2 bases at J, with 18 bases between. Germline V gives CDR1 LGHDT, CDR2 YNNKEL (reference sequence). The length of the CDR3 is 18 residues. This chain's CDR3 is CASSLMGGGTAGANVLTF. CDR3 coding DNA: TGTGCCAGCAGCCTGATGGGAGGCGGAACCGCTGGGGCCAACGTCCTGACTTTC.

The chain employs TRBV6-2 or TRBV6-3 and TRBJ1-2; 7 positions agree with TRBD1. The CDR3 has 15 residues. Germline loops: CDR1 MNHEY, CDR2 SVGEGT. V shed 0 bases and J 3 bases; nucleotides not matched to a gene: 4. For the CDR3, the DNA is TGTGCCAGCAGTTACTCGACAGGGCCCGACTATGGCTACACCTTC. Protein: CASSYSTGPDYGYTF.

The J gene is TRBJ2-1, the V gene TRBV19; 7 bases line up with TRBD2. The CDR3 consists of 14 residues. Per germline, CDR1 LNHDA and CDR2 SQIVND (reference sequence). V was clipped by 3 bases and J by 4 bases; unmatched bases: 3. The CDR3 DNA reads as TGTGCCAGTAGTATGCGGGAGCTTTACAATGAGCAGTTCTTC. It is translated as CASSMRELYNEQFF.

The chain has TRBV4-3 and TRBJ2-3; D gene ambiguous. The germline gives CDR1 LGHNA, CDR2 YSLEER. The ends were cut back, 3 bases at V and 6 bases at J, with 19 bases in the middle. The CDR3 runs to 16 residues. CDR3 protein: CASSHAFALLSDTQYF. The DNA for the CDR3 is TGCGCCAGCAGCCATGCCTTTGCTCTTCTGTCGGATACGCAGTATTTT.

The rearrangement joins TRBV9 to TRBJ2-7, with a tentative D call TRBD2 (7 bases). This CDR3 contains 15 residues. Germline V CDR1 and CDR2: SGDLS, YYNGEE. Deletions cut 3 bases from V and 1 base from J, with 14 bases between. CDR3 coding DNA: TGTGCCAGCAGCGAGGGGGGGGCGCCGTCCTACGAGCAGTACTTC. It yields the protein CASSEGGAPSYEQYF.

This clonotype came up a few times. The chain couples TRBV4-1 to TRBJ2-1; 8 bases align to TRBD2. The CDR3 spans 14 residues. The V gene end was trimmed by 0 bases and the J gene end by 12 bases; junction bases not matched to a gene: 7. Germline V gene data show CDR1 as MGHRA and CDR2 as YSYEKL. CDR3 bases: TGCGCCAGCAGCCAAGACCTTGCGGGGGGCCGGCAGTTCTTC. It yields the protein CASSQDLAGGRQFF.